This T cell receptor beta chain was documented in a study of blood T cell repertoires in COVID-19 (dated by TCRdb to the early 2020s). Some background on the complete study: Samples covering the acute and convalescent phases of COVID-19 were provided by collaborators in the United States, Italy and Spain. Samples were obtained from the ongoing ImmuneRACE study (first 160 participants) and from approximately 1,200 subjects provided by 6 global collaborators. The repertoires were released in a freely available public database meant as a resource for research on the immune response to SARS-CoV-2. Nearly every sample came with metadata listing a de-identified subject ID, COVID-19 status, age in years and sex. Subjects who had been exposed to COVID-19, were actively infected with it, or had recovered from it provided the deeply sampled blood TCRbeta repertoires that made up the dataset. Where HLA class I and class II types were available, the types were taken from metadata supplied by the sample provider, not from assay-based typing. The prospective study material was composed of cDNA or gDNA derived from T cells, B-cell-depleted T cells, or PBMCs.

Study-wide conclusions, independent of this receptor: The quantity of clinical and demographic metadata differed by source and by participant and was supplied without curation.

Trimming costs V 3 bases and J 4 bases, and their ends lie 19 bases apart. The CDR3 contains 16 residues, cysteine and phenylalanine counted. Left in the record is the CDR3 DNA by itself, 48 bases read in frame from the first base. CDR1 and CDR2 are read off the germline V gene as SGDLS and YYNGEE. Whole blood was collected in K2EDTA tubes by collaborating institutions according to the institutions' own protocols. Collaborator samples were shipped for TCRbeta analysis as frozen whole blood, isolated PBMCs, or DNA extracted from either sample type. TCRbeta CDR3 regions were amplified from genomic DNA using the immunoSEQ Assay, a bias-controlled multiplex PCR. The original methods were these. The number of nucleated cells in each sample was estimated by amplification of reference gene primers within the assay. To quantify the absolute abundance of each unique TCRbeta CDR3 rearrangement, sequence reads were collapsed and filtered. For each sample, productive Simpson clonality was calculated as the square root of Simpson's diversity index across productive rearrangements. The source is immuneACCESS, and TCRdb retained only in-frame sequences with V and J called. Part of the clones is not carried over; for the studies checked, unresolved V genes explain less than half of this, and the remainder is unexplained. V and J calls and clone size follow that table, whereas D and trimming were derived from the DNA. The sample table holds 130,000 or so clones, of which roughly 80% were seen once. Roughly an eighth of the sample is taken by the ten largest.

The count of this clone is one. What antigen it recognizes has not been identified. No qualities accompany the bases; no much larger clone lies one base away. Sequenced: peripheral blood. The chain links TRBV9 with TRBJ2-5; the D gene is possibly TRBD2, with 6 bases matching. The source of this sequence is a woman aged 55-69 years with acute or convalescent COVID-19. Here is the DNA: TGTGCCAGCAGCGGGGAAGGACTAACGGTTTTAGAGACCCAGTACTTC. Its protein product is CASSGEGLTVLETQYF.